The clone carrying this T cell receptor (beta chain) turned up a few times. The data were taken from a study of blood T cell repertoires in COVID-19. Across the study: T cells, B-cell-depleted T cells, or PBMCs provided the cDNA or gDNA that served as material.

Method: immunoSEQ multiplex PCR; TCRdb's copy keeps in-frame clones and lacks some. Of over 250,000 clones listed, about 87% are singletons. Those enrolled, adults aged about 18 to 89 years, came from about two dozen US areas. Clinical histories supplied by participants themselves formed the basis of cohort assignment. Cohort 3 recovery required two negative PCRs, clearance, or symptom resolution. This TCR was sampled from a woman in her twenties or thirties who had recovered from COVID-19. Sequencing used PBMCs or T cells enriched from blood (not recorded which).

The CDR3, as DNA: TGTGCCACCCTCCGGGACAGGCCCGAAAAACTGTTTTTT. Translation: CATLRDRPEKLFF. The V and J genes are TRBV6-5 and TRBJ1-4; 8 bases map to TRBD1. CDR3 length: 13 residues. The V gene end was trimmed by 10 bases and the J gene end by 8 bases; junction bases not matched to a gene: 9. Germline V gene data show CDR1 as MNHEY and CDR2 as SVGAGI.